What follows describes a single T cell receptor (beta chain). Antigen specificity is unknown. This may be a read error: a much more frequent sequence differs by one nucleotide. These data are taken from a study of shared clonotypes between healthy human individuals. Study-wide points: Sample collection involved blood only; tissue repertoires are likely different.

This was a deep-level run. Sequenced by immunoSEQ multiplex PCR; TCRdb stores in-frame clones only, minus some. The table records 450,000 to 500,000 clones, 70% to 85% of them present only once. CDR1 and CDR2 from the germline V gene are SNHLY and FYNNEI. This CDR3 has 13 residues. The J segment lost 15 bases and the V segment lost 6 bases, leaving 10 bases of the junction unmatched. The sequence was obtained from a woman aged 40-49 years in good health. Some clones in this sample may be carry-over from other donors' samples. This chain connects TRBV2 to TRBJ2-1; TRBD2 matches at 11 bases. The sequenced material came from PBMCs. The CDR3 DNA follows: TGTGCCAGCAGAGTAGCGGGAGGGCAGAGGGGGTTCTTC. It encodes CASRVAGGQRGFF.